This paragraph covers one TCR beta chain sequence. Its cognate antigen is unknown. This specimen belongs to a study of identifying expanded T cells in peripheral blood. Whole-study results and caveats: Over two and four weeks, about 16 and 20 clones changed, versus around 1.2 between replicates. Clone count variance between roughly 2-week samples rose with total template count.

Some clones are missing from TCRdb's copy, which holds only in-frame ones; the method was immunoSEQ multiplex PCR. Counted here are tens of thousands of clones, about 90% occurring once; the ten biggest clones make up around 4.7%. Germline-derived CDR1 and CDR2 are LNHDA and SQIVND (reference sequence). V was cut by 6 bases and J by 2 bases, with 13 bases left in between. The length of the CDR3 is 14 residues. Sequencing was done on a sample of blood. The chain employs TRBV19 and TRBJ1-1; no reliable D call. The origin of this receptor is a person aged 18 to 70 in good health. The CDR3 DNA sequence: TGTGCCAGTAGCAGACTAATCTCAAACACTGAAGCTTTCTTT. It encodes CASSRLISNTEAFF. Looking up the rest from reference TRBV19 and TRBJ1-1 gives the full variable domain: DGGITQSPKYLFRKEGQNVTLSCEQNLNHDAMYWYRQDPGQGLRLIYYSQIVNDFQKGDIAEGYSVSREKKESFPLTVTSAQKNPTAFYLCASSRLISNTEAFFGQGTRLTVV.